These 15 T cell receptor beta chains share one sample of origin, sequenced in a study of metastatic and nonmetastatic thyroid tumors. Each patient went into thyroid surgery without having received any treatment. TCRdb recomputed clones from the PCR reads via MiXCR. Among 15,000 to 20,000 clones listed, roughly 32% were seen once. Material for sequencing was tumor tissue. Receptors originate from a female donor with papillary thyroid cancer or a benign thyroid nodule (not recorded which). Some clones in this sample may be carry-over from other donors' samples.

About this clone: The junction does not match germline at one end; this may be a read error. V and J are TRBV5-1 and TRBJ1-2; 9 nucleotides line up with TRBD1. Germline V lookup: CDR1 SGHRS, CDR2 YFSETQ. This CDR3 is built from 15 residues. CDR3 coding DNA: TGCGACAGCAGCTTGGGGGGACAGGGAATTGATGGCTACACCTTT. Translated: CDSSLGGQGIDGYTF.

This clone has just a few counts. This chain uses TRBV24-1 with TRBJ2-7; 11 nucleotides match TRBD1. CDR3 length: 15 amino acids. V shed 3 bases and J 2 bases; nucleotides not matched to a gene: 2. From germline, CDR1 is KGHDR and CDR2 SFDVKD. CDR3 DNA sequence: TGTGCCACCAGTGATCCGGGACAGGGGGCCTACGAGCAGTACTTC. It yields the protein CATSDPGQGAYEQYF.

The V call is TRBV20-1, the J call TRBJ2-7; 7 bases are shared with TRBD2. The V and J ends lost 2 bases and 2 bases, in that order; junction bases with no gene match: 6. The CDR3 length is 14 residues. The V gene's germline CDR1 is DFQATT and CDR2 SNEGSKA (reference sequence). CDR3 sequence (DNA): TGCAGTGCTAGAAGGGTGCGGGAGCCCTACGAGCAGTACTTC. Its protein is CSARRVREPYEQYF.

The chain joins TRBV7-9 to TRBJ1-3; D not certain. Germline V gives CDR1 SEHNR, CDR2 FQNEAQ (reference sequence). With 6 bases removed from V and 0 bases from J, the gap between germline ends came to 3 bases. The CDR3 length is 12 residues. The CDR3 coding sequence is TGTGCCAGCAGACTCTCTGGAAACACCATATATTTT. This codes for CASRLSGNTIYF.

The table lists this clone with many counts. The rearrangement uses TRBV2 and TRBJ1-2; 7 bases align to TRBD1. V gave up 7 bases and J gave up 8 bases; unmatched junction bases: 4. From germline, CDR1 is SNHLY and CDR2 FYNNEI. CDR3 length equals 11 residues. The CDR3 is CASNRGGGYTF. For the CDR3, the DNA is TGTGCCAGCAACAGGGGAGGGGGCTACACCTTC.

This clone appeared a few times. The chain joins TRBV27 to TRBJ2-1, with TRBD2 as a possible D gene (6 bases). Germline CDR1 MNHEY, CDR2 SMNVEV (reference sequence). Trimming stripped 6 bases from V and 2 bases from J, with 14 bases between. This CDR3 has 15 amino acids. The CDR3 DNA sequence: TGTGCCAGCAGCCCTCTAGCGAACCCCTACAATGAGCAGTTCTTC. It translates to CASSPLANPYNEQFF.

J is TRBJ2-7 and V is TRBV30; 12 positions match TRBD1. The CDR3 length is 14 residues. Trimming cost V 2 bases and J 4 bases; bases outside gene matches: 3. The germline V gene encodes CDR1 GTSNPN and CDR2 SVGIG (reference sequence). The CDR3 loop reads CAWSKGQGAYEQYF. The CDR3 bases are TGTGCCTGGAGTAAGGGACAGGGGGCGTACGAGCAGTACTTC.

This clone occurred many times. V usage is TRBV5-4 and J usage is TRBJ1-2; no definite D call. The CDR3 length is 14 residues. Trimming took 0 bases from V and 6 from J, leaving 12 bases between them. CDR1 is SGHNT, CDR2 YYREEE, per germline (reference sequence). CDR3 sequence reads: CASSLDSSYHGYTF. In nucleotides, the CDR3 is TGTGCCAGCAGCTTGGACAGTTCCTATCATGGCTACACCTTC.

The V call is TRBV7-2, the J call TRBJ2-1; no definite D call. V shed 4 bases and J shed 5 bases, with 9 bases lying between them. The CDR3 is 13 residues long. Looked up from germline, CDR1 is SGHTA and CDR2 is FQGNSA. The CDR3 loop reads CASSYYLDNEQFF. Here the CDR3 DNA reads TGTGCCAGCAGCTACTACCTAGACAATGAGCAGTTCTTC. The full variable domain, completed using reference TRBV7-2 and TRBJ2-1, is GAGVSQSPSNKVTEKGKDVELRCDPISGHTALYWYRQSLGQGLEFLIYFQGNSAPDKSGLPSDRFSAERTGGSVSTLTIQRTQQEDSAVYLCASSYYLDNEQFFGPGTRLTVL.

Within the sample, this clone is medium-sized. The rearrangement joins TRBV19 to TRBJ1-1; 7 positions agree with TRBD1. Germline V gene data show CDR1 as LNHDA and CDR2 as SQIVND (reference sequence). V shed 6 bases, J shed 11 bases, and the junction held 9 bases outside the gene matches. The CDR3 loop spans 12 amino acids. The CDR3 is CASSHRGLPAFF. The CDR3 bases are TGTGCCAGTAGCCACAGGGGACTCCCTGCTTTCTTT.

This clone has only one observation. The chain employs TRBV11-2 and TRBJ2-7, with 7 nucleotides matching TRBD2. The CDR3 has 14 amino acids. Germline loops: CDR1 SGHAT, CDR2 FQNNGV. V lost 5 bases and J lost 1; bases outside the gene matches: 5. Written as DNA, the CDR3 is TGTGCCAGCAGCATAACTAGCGTTTCCTACGAGCAGTACTTC. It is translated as CASSITSVSYEQYF.

The CDR3 nucleotides read TGCAGTGCTAAGGACGGGGCTAACTACGAGCAGTACTTC. Translating it yields CSAKDGANYEQYF. The chain combines TRBV20-1 with TRBJ2-7; either TRBD1 or TRBD2 may supply D (5 bases each). CDR3 size: 13 residues. Trimming took 4 bases from V and 3 from J, leaving 13 bases between them. CDR1 is DFQATT and CDR2 is SNEGSKA in the germline V gene (reference sequence).

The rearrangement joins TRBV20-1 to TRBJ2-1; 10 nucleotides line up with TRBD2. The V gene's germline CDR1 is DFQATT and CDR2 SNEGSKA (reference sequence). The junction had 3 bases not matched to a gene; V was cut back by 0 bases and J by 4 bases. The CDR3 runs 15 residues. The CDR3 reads CSARDGAGGYNEQFF. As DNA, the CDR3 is TGCAGTGCTAGAGACGGAGCGGGAGGGTACAATGAGCAGTTCTTC.

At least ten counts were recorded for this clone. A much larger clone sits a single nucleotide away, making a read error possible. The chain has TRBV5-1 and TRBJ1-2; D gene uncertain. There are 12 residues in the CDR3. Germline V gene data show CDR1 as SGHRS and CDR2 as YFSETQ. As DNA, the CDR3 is TGCGCCAGCAGCTTGGCGGACTATGACTACACCTTC. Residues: CASSLADYDYTF.

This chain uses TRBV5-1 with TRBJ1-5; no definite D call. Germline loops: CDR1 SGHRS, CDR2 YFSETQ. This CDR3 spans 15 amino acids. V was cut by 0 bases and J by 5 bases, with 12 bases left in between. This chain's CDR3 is CASSLAGRKDQPQHF. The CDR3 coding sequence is TGCGCCAGCAGCTTGGCCGGGAGAAAAGATCAGCCCCAGCATTTT.